Given below is one T cell receptor (beta chain) in context. The antigen is undetermined. This sample was taken from a study of T-cell memory formation after mild COVID-19. Study outcomes and limitations: Unconfirmed was the SARS-CoV-2 specificity of second-wave clones that peaked on day 37. Shrinking CD4+ clones were chiefly CM and EM; CD8+ ones were chiefly EMRA.

Barcoded TCR alpha and TCR beta cDNA libraries with UMIs came from 5'RACE using constant-segment primers. MiXCR was run by TCRdb on the 5' RACE reads, yielding one entry per CDR3 protein. The sample yields over 350,000 distinct CDR3 sequences, 20% to 25% seen once. Sample: PBMCs or a T cell subset sorted from them (not recorded which). This sequence originates from an adult woman who had mild COVID-19 (a few samples of this study predate the infection). Cell type and time point are not known.

The CDR3 DNA sequence: TGCGCCAGCAGACTGGAGACTAGCGGCAGCACAGATACGCAGTATTTT. It specifies CASRLETSGSTDTQYF. This chain uses TRBV5-1 with TRBJ2-3, with 9 bases lining up with TRBD2. The germline V gene has CDR1 SGHRS and CDR2 YFSETQ. This CDR3 is 16 amino acids long. After removal of 5 bases from V and 0 bases from J, the junction contained 7 bases not matched to a gene.